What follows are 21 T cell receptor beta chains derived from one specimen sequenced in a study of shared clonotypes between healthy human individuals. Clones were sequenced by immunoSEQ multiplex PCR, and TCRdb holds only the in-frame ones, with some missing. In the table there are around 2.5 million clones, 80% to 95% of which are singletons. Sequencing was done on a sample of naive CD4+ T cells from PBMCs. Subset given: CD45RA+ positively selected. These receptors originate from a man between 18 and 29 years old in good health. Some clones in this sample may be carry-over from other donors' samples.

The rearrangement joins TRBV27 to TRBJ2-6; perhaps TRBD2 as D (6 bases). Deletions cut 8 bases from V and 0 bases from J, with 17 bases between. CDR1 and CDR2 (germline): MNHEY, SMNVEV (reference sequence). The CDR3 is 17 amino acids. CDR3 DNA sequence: TGTGCCAGCCAGACGGTCCAGGGACTCTCTGGGGCCAACGTCCTGACTTTC. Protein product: CASQTVQGLSGANVLTF.

The CDR3 nucleotides are TGTGCCAGCTCCCTTGGGAGGGGCCCCGGGGAGCTGTTTTTT. This translates into CASSLGRGPGELFF. The chain has TRBV28 and TRBJ2-2; 7 positions agree with TRBD2. The CDR3 sequence is 14 residues long. V trimming: 8 bases; J trimming: 6 bases; junction bases outside the gene matches: 9. Germline V gene lookup returns CDR1 MDHEN and CDR2 SYDVKM.

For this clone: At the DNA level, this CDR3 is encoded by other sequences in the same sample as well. The DNA of the CDR3 is TGCGCCAGCAGCCGGACAGGGGATAGCAATCAGCCCCAGCATTTT. Translation: CASSRTGDSNQPQHF. This sequence joins TRBV5-1 and TRBJ1-5; 9 positions agree with TRBD1. J was trimmed by 0 bases and V by 4 bases; bases with no gene match: 2. The CDR3 runs to 15 residues. CDR1 is SGHRS, CDR2 YFSETQ, per germline.

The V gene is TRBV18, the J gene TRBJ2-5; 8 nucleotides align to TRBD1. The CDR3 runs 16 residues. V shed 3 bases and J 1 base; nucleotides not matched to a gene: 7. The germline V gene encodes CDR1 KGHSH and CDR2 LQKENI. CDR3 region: CASSPRTGTFQETQYF. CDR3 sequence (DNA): TGTGCCAGCTCACCGAGGACAGGGACTTTCCAAGAGACCCAGTACTTC.

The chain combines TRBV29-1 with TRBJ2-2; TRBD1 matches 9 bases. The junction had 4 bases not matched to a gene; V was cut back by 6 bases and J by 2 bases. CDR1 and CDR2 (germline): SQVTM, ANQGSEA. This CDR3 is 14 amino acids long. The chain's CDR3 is CSVGQGLNTGELFF. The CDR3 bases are TGCAGCGTAGGACAGGGGCTTAACACCGGGGAGCTGTTTTTT.

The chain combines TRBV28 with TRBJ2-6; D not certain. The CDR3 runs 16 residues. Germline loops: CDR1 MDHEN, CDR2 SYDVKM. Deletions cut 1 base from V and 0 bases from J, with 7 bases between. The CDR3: CASSLLTNSGANVLTF. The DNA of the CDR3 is TGTGCCAGCAGTTTATTAACGAACTCTGGGGCCAACGTCCTGACTTTC.

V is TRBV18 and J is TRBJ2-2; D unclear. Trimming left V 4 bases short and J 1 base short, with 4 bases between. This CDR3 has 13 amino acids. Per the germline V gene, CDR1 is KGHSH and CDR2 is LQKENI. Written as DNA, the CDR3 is TGTGCCAGCTCACTGCGGAACACCGGGGAGCTGTTTTTT. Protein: CASSLRNTGELFF.

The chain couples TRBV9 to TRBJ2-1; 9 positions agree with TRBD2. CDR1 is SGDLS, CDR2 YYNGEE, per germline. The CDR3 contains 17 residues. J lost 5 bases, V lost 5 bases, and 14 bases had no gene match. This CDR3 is CASSPLHSGSFHNEQFF. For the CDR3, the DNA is TGTGCCAGCAGTCCCCTCCATAGCGGGAGTTTCCACAATGAGCAGTTCTTC. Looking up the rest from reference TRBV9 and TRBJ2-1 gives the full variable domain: DSGVTQTPKHLITATGQRVTLRCSPRSGDLSVYWYQQSLDQGLQFLIQYYNGEERAKGNILERFSAQQFPDLHSELNLSSLELGDSALYFCASSPLHSGSFHNEQFFGPGTRLTVL.

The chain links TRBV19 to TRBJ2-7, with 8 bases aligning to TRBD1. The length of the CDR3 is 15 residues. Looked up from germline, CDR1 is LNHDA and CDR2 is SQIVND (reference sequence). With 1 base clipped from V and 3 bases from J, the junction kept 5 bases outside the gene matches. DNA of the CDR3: TGTGCCAGTAGTATAGGGGGACAGGCCTACTACGAGCAGTACTTC. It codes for CASSIGGQAYYEQYF.

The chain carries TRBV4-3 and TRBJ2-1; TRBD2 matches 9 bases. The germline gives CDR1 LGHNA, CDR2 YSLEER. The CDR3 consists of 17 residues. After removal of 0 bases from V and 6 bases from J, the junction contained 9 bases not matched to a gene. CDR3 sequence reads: CASSQEYIGTSINEQFF. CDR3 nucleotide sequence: TGCGCCAGCAGCCAAGAGTATATAGGGACTAGCATCAATGAGCAGTTCTTC.

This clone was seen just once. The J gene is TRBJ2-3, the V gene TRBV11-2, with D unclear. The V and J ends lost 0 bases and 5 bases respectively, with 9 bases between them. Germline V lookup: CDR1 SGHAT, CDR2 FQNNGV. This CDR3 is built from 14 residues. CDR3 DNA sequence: TGTGCCAGCAGCTTAGATCCGAAAAGAGATACGCAGTATTTT. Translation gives CASSLDPKRDTQYF.

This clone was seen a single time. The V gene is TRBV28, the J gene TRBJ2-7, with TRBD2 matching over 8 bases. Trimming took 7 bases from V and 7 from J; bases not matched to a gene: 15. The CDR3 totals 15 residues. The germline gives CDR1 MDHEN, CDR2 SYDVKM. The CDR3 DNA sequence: TGTGCCAGCACCTTTCGGACCCGGGAGGGGAAGGAGCAGTACTTC. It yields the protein CASTFRTREGKEQYF.

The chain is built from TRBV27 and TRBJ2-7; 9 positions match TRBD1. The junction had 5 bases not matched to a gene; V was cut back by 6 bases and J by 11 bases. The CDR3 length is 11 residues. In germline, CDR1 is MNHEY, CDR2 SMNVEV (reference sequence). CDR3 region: CASSPGDREYF. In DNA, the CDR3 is TGTGCCAGCAGCCCAGGGGACAGGGAGTACTTC.

This chain's CDR3 is CASSFVGGGTEAFF. The CDR3 bases are TGCGCCAGCAGCTTCGTGGGGGGAGGCACTGAAGCTTTCTTT. The chain links TRBV5-1 to TRBJ1-1; maybe TRBD1 (5 bases). Per the germline V gene, CDR1 is SGHRS and CDR2 is YFSETQ. Trimming took off 2 bases at V and 4 bases at J, with 12 bases between the two ends. The CDR3 length is 14 residues. The whole variable domain, remainder taken from reference TRBV5-1 and TRBJ1-1, is KAGVTQTPRYLIKTRGQQVTLSCSPISGHRSVSWYQQTPGQGLQFLFEYFSETQRNKGNFPGRFSGRQFSNSRSEMNVSTLELGDSALYLCASSFVGGGTEAFFGQGTRLTVV.

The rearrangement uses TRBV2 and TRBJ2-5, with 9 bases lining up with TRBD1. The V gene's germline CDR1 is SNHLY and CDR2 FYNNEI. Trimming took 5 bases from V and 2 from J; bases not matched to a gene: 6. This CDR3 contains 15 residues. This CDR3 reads CASSRGQGKQETQYF. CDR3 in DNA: TGTGCCAGCAGTCGCGGACAGGGGAAACAAGAGACCCAGTACTTC.

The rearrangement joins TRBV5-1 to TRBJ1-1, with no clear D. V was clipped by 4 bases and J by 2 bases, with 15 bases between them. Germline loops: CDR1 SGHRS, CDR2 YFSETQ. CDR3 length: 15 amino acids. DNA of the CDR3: TGCGCCAGCAGCCGGCTCCCGAGAGGTAACACTGAAGCTTTCTTT. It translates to CASSRLPRGNTEAFF.

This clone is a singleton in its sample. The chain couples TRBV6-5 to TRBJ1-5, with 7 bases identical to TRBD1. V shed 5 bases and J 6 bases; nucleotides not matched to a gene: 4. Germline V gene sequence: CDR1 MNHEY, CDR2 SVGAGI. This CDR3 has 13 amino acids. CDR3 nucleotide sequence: TGTGCCAGCAGTGACAGGGTGGCTCAGCCCCAGCATTTT. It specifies CASSDRVAQPQHF.

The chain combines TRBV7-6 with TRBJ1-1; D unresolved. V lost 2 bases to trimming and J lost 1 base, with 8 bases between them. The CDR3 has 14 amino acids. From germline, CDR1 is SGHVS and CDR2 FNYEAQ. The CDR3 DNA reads TGTGCCAGCAGCTTATCTCGTGGGAACACTGAAGCTTTCTTT. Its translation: CASSLSRGNTEAFF. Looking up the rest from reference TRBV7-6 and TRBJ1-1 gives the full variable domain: GAGVSQSPRYKVTKRGQDVALRCDPISGHVSLYWYRQALGQGPEFLTYFNYEAQQDKSGLPNDRFSAERPEGSISTLTIQRTEQRDSAMYRCASSLSRGNTEAFFGQGTRLTVV.

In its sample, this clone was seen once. The CDR3 nucleotides read TGTGCCAGCAGTTTATATACCCAGGTTCAGTTCTTC. Translated, it gives CASSLYTQVQFF. The V gene is TRBV28, the J gene TRBJ2-1, with no clear D. This CDR3 is built from 12 residues. CDR1 and CDR2 from the germline V gene are MDHEN and SYDVKM. V lost 1 base, J lost 13 bases, and 11 bases lay in between. The full variable domain, in which reference TRBV28 and TRBJ2-1 provide the parts outside the CDR3, is DVKVTQSSRYLVKRTGEKVFLECVQDMDHENMFWYRQDPGLGLRLIYFSYDVKMKEKGDIPEGYSVSREKKERFSLILESASTNQTSMYLCASSLYTQVQFFGPGTRLTVL.

CDR3 residues: CATTAGAPETQYF. The CDR3 coding sequence is TGTGCCACCACAGCCGGGGCTCCAGAGACCCAGTACTTC. V is TRBV28 and J is TRBJ2-5; D may correspond to TRBD1 or TRBD2 (5 bases each). Looked up from germline, CDR1 is MDHEN and CDR2 is SYDVKM. Trimming left V 10 bases short and J 4 bases short, with 16 bases between. CDR3 length: 13 amino acids.

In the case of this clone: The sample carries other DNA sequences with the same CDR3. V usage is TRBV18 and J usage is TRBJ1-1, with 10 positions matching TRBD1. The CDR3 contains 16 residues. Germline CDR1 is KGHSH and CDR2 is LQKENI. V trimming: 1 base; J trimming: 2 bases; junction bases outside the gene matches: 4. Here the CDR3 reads CASSPLGTGANTEAFF. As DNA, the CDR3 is TGTGCCAGCTCACCACTGGGGACAGGGGCCAACACTGAAGCTTTCTTT.